This is a list of T cell receptor beta chains from one sample in a study of control samples from healthy donors and cancer patients. Repertoires were generated with immunoSEQ multiplex PCR, while TCRdb's copy carries only in-frame clones and drops some. The sample includes tens of thousands of clones, approximately 93% of them seen just once. Sequences were obtained from PBMCs. Receptors were obtained from a woman aged 45 to 65 with head and neck cancer. The CDR3 runs from the conserved cysteine through the conserved F or W. D genes are given only for firm matches. The size of a clone is reported for some rows only, either as once, few or many, or as a class for expanded clones.

NA	NA	TRBV30	TRBJ1-1	CAWSLVGAMNTEAFF	TGTGCCTGGAGTCTCGTAGGAGCCATGAACACTGAAGCTTTCTTT
NA	NA	TRBV6-6	TRBJ2-1	CASSYSTPGVSEQFF	TGTGCCAGCAGTTACTCCACCCCCGGGGTGAGTGAGCAGTTCTTC
NA	NA	TRBV5-1	TRBJ1-1	CASSSSTVNTEAFF	TGCGCCAGCAGCTCTTCGACAGTGAACACTGAAGCTTTCTTT
NA	NA	TRBV30	TRBJ2-7	CAWTGARPYDPYEQYF	TGTGCCTGGACTGGGGCGAGACCCTACGACCCCTACGAGCAGTACTTC
NA	once	TRBV30	TRBJ1-2	CAWSDLRGGGYTF	TGTGCCTGGTCAGACCTTCGGGGGGGTGGCTACACCTTC
TRBD1	NA	TRBV4-1	TRBJ1-2	CASSQGGQEIYGYTF	TGCGCCAGCAGCCAAGGGGGACAGGAAATCTATGGCTACACCTTC
NA	NA	TRBV5-1	TRBJ2-3	CASAYTGGDTQYF	TGCGCCAGCGCATATACTGGGGGAGATACGCAGTATTTT
NA	NA	TRBV7-2	TRBJ1-5	CASSPSGYSNQPQHF	TGTGCCAGCAGCCCCTCCGGTTATAGCAATCAGCCCCAGCATTTT
NA	NA	TRBV25-1	TRBJ2-7	CASSIPGSYEQYF	TGTGCCAGCAGTATACCAGGTTCCTACGAGCAGTACTTC
NA	NA	TRBV19	TRBJ1-2	CASGTASMAGYTF	TGTGCCAGTGGCACGGCTTCTATGGCTGGCTACACCTTC
TRBD1	few	TRBV15	TRBJ1-5	CATSRDTARGRGQPQHF	TGTGCCACCAGCAGAGATACGGCCAGGGGGCGCGGTCAGCCCCAGCATTTT
NA	NA	TRBV28	TRBJ2-5	CASGIDVATTSQYF	TGTGCCAGCGGAATCGACGTGGCTACAACGTCCCAGTACTTC
NA	NA	TRBV7-3	TRBJ1-3	CASSWQGPTDPIGNTIYF	TGTGCCAGCAGCTGGCAGGGACCAACAGACCCCATCGGAAACACCATATATTTT
NA	NA	TRBV7-2	TRBJ2-7	CASSSYGYEQYF	TGTGCCAGCAGCTCCTACGGCTACGAGCAGTACTTC
NA	NA	TRBV2	TRBJ1-1	CASSLRDSKRTEAFF	TGTGCCAGCAGTCTCCGGGACTCAAAGCGCACTGAAGCTTTCTTT
NA	NA	TRBV19	TRBJ1-2	CASSLRGYGYTF	TGTGCCAGTAGCCTTAGGGGTTATGGCTACACCTTC
TRBD1	NA	TRBV6-6	TRBJ1-1	CASSPGQPLIEAFF	TGTGCCAGCAGTCCGGGACAGCCCCTTATTGAAGCTTTCTTT
TRBD1	NA	TRBV2	TRBJ1-2	CASSEEAGGGYTF	TGTGCCAGCAGTGAAGAGGCAGGGGGTGGCTACACCTTC
NA	NA	TRBV27	TRBJ1-5	CASSYLGSNSNQPQHF	TGTGCCAGCAGTTACTTGGGGAGTAATAGCAATCAGCCCCAGCATTTT
NA	NA	TRBV4-2	TRBJ2-1	CASSQALELGHNEQFF	TGTGCCAGCAGCCAAGCCCTGGAACTAGGGCACAATGAGCAGTTCTTC
NA	NA	TRBV28	TRBJ2-3	CASSRSAGFGSHTDTQYF	TGTGCCAGCAGTAGGTCGGCAGGGTTCGGGTCCCACACAGATACGCAGTATTTT
NA	NA	TRBV24-1	TRBJ1-4	CATSDTREGGEKLFF	TGTGCCACCAGTGATACCAGGGAGGGCGGTGAAAAACTGTTTTTT
NA	NA	TRBV24-1	TRBJ1-1	CATGIGSQAFF	TGTGCCACCGGCATAGGGTCTCAAGCTTTCTTT
NA	NA	TRBV7-9	TRBJ2-5	CASSLGGLGSQETQYF	TGTGCCAGCAGCTTGGGAGGTTTGGGGTCCCAAGAGACCCAGTACTTC
TRBD1	NA	TRBV18	TRBJ1-1	CASSPLGTGLTEAFF	TGTGCCAGCTCACCCCTCGGGACAGGGTTAACTGAAGCTTTCTTT
NA	NA	TRBV7-3	TRBJ1-1	CASSLTVGAEAFF	TGTGCCAGCAGCTTAACGGTAGGGGCTGAAGCTTTCTTT
TRBD2	NA	TRBV6-5	TRBJ2-2	CASSYSTSGTGELFF	TGTGCCAGCAGTTACTCCACTAGCGGGACCGGGGAGCTGTTTTTT
NA	once	TRBV6-5	TRBJ1-1	CASNRGEDTEAFF	TGTGCCAGCAATCGGGGAGAGGACACTGAAGCTTTCTTT
NA	NA	TRBV6-5	TRBJ1-3	CASSRTVTGNTIYF	TGTGCCAGCAGTCGGACAGTAACTGGAAACACCATATATTTT
NA	NA	TRBV24-1	TRBJ1-5	CATSDGTVNQPQHF	TGTGCCACCAGTGATGGGACGGTAAATCAGCCCCAGCATTTT
TRBD2	NA	TRBV19	TRBJ2-3	CASSRAGGGVDTQYF	TGTGCCAGTAGTAGAGCGGGAGGTGGGGTCGATACGCAGTATTTT
TRBD1	NA	TRBV3-1/TRBV3-2	TRBJ1-4	CASSPGDLNRGIEKLFF	TGTGCCAGCAGCCCCGGTGACTTAAACAGGGGGATTGAAAAACTGTTTTTT
TRBD1	NA	TRBV10-3	TRBJ1-1	CAISQGGTEAFF	TGTGCCATCAGCCAGGGGGGAACTGAAGCTTTCTTT
NA	NA	TRBV21-1	TRBJ1-1	CASSTRDHGNTEAFF	TGTGCCAGCAGCACCCGGGACCACGGGAACACTGAAGCTTTCTTT
NA	NA	TRBV28	TRBJ1-2	CASSLIGRNYGYTF	TGTGCCAGCAGTTTAATCGGCAGGAACTATGGCTACACCTTC
NA	NA	TRBV29-1	TRBJ1-1	CSVEEGPEAFF	TGCAGCGTTGAAGAGGGCCCTGAAGCTTTCTTT
TRBD1	NA	TRBV30	TRBJ2-1	CAWSFLQTGNMNEQFF	TGTGCCTGGAGTTTCCTTCAGACAGGGAATATGAATGAGCAGTTCTTC
TRBD2	once	TRBV2	TRBJ2-1	CASSALAVNEQFF	TGTGCCAGCAGCGCACTAGCGGTCAATGAGCAGTTCTTC
NA	NA	TRBV21-1	TRBJ2-7	CASRDRPAYEQYF	TGTGCCAGCAGGGACAGGCCAGCCTACGAGCAGTACTTC
NA	NA	TRBV6-5	TRBJ2-7	CASLGAVDEQYF	TGTGCCTCACTTGGGGCAGTGGACGAGCAGTACTTC